These 2 T cell receptor beta chains share one sample of origin, sequenced in a study of technical replicates of blood from a few donors. Data came from immunoSEQ multiplex PCR; TCRdb stores just in-frame clones and leaves some out. The sample has 70,000 to 85,000 clones; 95% to 96% are singletons. What was sequenced was T cells isolated from PBMCs. These receptors all come from a human donor in good health.

This rearrangement joins TRBV6-5 to TRBJ2-5; 8 bases match TRBD2. Losses at the gene ends were 2 bases for V and 5 bases for J; bases not matched to a gene: 10. The CDR3 length is 16 residues. CDR1 is MNHEY and CDR2 is SVGAGI in the germline V gene. The CDR3 is CASSYPPGGALETQYF. DNA of the CDR3: TGTGCCAGCAGTTACCCGCCGGGGGGGGCTTTGGAGACCCAGTACTTC.

The chain joins TRBV10-1 to TRBJ2-3, with TRBD2 matching 9 bases. J gave up 14 bases and V 6 bases, and 12 bases lay outside the gene matches. This CDR3 has 13 amino acids. Germline loops: CDR1 WNHNN, CDR2 SYGVQD (reference sequence). CDR3 sequence reads: CASSSLLAGDVYF. In DNA, the CDR3 is TGCGCCAGCAGCTCCCTTTTAGCGGGAGATGTGTATTTT.